One and the same sample provided the 12 T cell receptor beta chains below, sequenced in a study of spatial heterogeneity in lung cancer. The sample's time point: blood at routine non-recurrence follow-up after resection. TCRdb independently ran MiXCR on the 5' RACE reads; one entry per CDR3 protein. The data show 95,000 to 120,000 distinct CDR3 sequences, less than 14% seen once. Sequenced material: PBMCs, taken at follow-up. All receptors derive from a female donor with early-stage non-small cell lung cancer.

This clonotype has only a few counts. The chain is built from TRBV5-4 and TRBJ2-1, with D perhaps matching TRBD1 (6 bases). The ends were cut back, 3 bases at V and 4 bases at J, with 14 bases in the middle. This CDR3 region has 15 residues. The germline CDR1 and CDR2 sequences are SGHNT and YYREEE (reference sequence). CDR3: CASSWAGEVYNEQFF. CDR3 DNA sequence: TGTGCCAGCAGCTGGGCAGGGGAAGTTTACAATGAGCAGTTCTTC.

This clonotype was observed many times. This rearrangement joins TRBV11-3 to TRBJ2-1; 8 bases agree with TRBD1. The CDR3 runs 12 residues. Germline assignment: CDR1 SGHNT and CDR2 YENEEA. Unmatched junction bases numbered 0, after V lost 1 base and J lost 10 bases. CDR3 sequence: CASSLGDREQFF. The CDR3 nucleotides are TGTGCCAGCAGCTTAGGGGACAGGGAGCAGTTCTTC.

This rearrangement joins TRBV15 to TRBJ1-2; 8 nucleotides line up with TRBD1. Unmatched junction bases numbered 5, after V lost 7 bases and J lost 4 bases. Germline V gives CDR1 LNHNV, CDR2 YYDKDF (reference sequence). There are 13 residues in the CDR3. The CDR3 region has the DNA TGTGCCACCACGGAGGGGACAGGCTATGGCTACACCTTC. Translating it yields CATTEGTGYGYTF.

The chain uses TRBV2 and TRBJ2-5, with no clear D. CDR3 length: 14 amino acids. Germline V gene lookup returns CDR1 SNHLY and CDR2 FYNNEI. Trimming removed 6 bases at V and 4 bases at J, with 15 bases between. CDR3 sequence: CASRISKVGETQYF. The CDR3 coding sequence is TGTGCCAGCAGAATAAGTAAAGTCGGAGAGACCCAGTACTTC.

This clonotype was observed a handful of times. The genes are TRBV28 and TRBJ2-3; 9 bases fit TRBD1. The junction had 4 bases not matched to a gene; V was cut back by 6 bases and J by 3 bases. In germline, CDR1 is MDHEN, CDR2 SYDVKM. This CDR3 is built from 14 residues. The CDR3 sequence: CASRTGTGTDTQYF. CDR3 nucleotides: TGTGCCAGCAGAACCGGGACAGGGACAGATACGCAGTATTTT.

This clonotype has at least ten counts. V gene TRBV4-2 combines with J gene TRBJ1-1; D call uncertain. Germline CDR1 reads LGHNA; CDR2 reads YNFKEQ. This CDR3 has 13 residues. The V end was cut by 2 bases, the J end by 5 bases, with 9 bases between. The CDR3 spells CASSQMGKTEAFF. CDR3 sequence (DNA): TGTGCCAGCAGCCAAATGGGAAAGACTGAAGCTTTCTTT.

This clonotype has only a few counts. The gene calls are TRBV12-3 or TRBV12-4 and TRBJ2-1; 8 bases are shared with TRBD1. J was trimmed by 8 bases and V by 7 bases; bases with no gene match: 1. CDR3 length: 11 residues. CDR3 bases: TGTGCCAGCACAGGGGGCTATGAGCAGTTCTTC. It is translated as CASTGGYEQFF.

Only a few counts were recorded for this clonotype. The CDR3 nucleotides read TGCAGTGCTAGGCGTTACAATGAGCAGTTCTTC. Residues: CSARRYNEQFF. The chain recombines TRBV20-1 with TRBJ2-1; no clear D gene. From germline, CDR1 is DFQATT and CDR2 SNEGSKA (reference sequence). V was cut by 3 bases and J by 4 bases, with 4 bases left in between. CDR3 length: 11 amino acids.

The chain couples TRBV7-6 to TRBJ1-1; D remains unclear. Germline CDR1 SGHVS, CDR2 FNYEAQ. Trimming pared 5 bases from V and 1 base from J, leaving 8 bases between. CDR3 length: 13 amino acids. CDR3 residues: CASSPERNTEAFF. The CDR3 DNA follows: TGTGCCAGCAGCCCGGAGAGGAACACTGAAGCTTTCTTT.

The chain recombines TRBV4-3 with TRBJ2-1; D is unclear. CDR3 length: 14 residues. Germline V lookup: CDR1 LGHNA, CDR2 YSLEER. Trimming removed 4 bases at V and 2 bases at J, with 9 bases between. The CDR3: CASSRSGTYNEQFF. The CDR3 DNA follows: TGCGCCAGCAGCCGGTCGGGCACCTACAATGAGCAGTTCTTC.

At least ten counts were recorded for this clonotype. The J gene is TRBJ2-3, the V gene TRBV9; 10 bases map to TRBD2. V trimming: 0 bases; J trimming: 5 bases; junction bases outside the gene matches: 15. Germline values: CDR1 SGDLS, CDR2 YYNGEE. The CDR3 length is 19 residues. The CDR3 sequence: CASSVDERAAGGPKDTQYF. CDR3 DNA sequence: TGTGCCAGCAGCGTAGATGAAAGGGCAGCGGGAGGGCCAAAAGATACGCAGTATTTT.

This clonotype occurred many times. This sequence joins TRBV7-2 and TRBJ2-5, with 8 bases fitting TRBD2. The V gene end was trimmed by 5 bases and the J gene end by 2 bases; junction bases not matched to a gene: 10. The CDR3 length is 16 residues. Germline CDR1 is SGHTA and CDR2 is FQGNSA. This chain's CDR3 is CASSRTGTRVQETQYF. The CDR3 DNA reads as TGTGCCAGCAGCCGAACCGGGACTAGAGTTCAAGAGACCCAGTACTTC. Full variable domain (rest looked up from reference TRBV7-2 and TRBJ2-5): GAGVSQSPSNKVTEKGKDVELRCDPISGHTALYWYRQSLGQGLEFLIYFQGNSAPDKSGLPSDRFSAERTGGSVSTLTIQRTQQEDSAVYLCASSRTGTRVQETQYFGPGTRLLVL.